This TCR beta chain derives from a study of PD-1 blockade in classical Hodgkin lymphoma. In regard to this clone: The antigen is undetermined.

Overall study results and limits: TCR diversity in CD4+, not CD8+, cells rose significantly by C4D1.

Method: immunoSEQ multiplex PCR; TCRdb's copy keeps in-frame clones and lacks some. This repertoire shows over 7,000 clones, roughly three quarters found once; its top ten account for around 7%. Exposure to brentuximab vedotin varied, and each patient had relapsed following autologous stem cell transplantation. Using magnetic negative selection, the CD4+ T cells were separated out of thawed PBMCs. The best responses consisted of complete response, partial response or progressive disease. This receptor was obtained from a human donor with classical Hodgkin lymphoma. Sequencing was performed on CD4+ T cells from blood, taken at baseline.

CDR3 region: CASTPKGGIQPQHF. The CDR3 nucleotides are TGTGCCAGCACTCCCAAGGGAGGAATCCAGCCCCAGCATTTT. The chain links TRBV2 to TRBJ1-5; D is undetermined. There are 14 residues in the CDR3. Trimming took 7 bases from V and 7 from J, leaving 17 bases between them. CDR1 is SNHLY and CDR2 is FYNNEI in the germline V gene.